The entry below describes one T cell receptor (beta chain). The sample comes from a study of OX40 agonist ivuxolimab in advanced cancers. Turning to the study itself: Cohort: roughly 80% men, mean age around 60, aged about 20 to 79. Three patients got partial responses; one had hepatocellular carcinoma and two had cutaneous melanoma.

The germline V gene has CDR1 MNHNS and CDR2 SASEGT. CDR3 length equals 13 residues. V shed 6 bases and J 4 bases; nucleotides not matched to a gene: 6. TCRdb keeps only in-frame clones here, not all; method: immunoSEQ multiplex PCR. The data hold about 95,000 clones, with approximately 85% observed a single time. The TCR originated in an adult with an advanced solid tumor such as melanoma, head and neck, liver or kidney cancer. This chain connects TRBV6-1 to TRBJ2-7, with TRBD1 identical over 7 bases. This material consisted of CD4+ or CD8+ T cells sorted from blood, taken in a trial of the OX40 agonist ivuxolimab. The DNA for the CDR3 is TGTGCCAGCAGGGGGACAGATCTATACGAGCAGTACTTC. Protein: CASRGTDLYEQYF.